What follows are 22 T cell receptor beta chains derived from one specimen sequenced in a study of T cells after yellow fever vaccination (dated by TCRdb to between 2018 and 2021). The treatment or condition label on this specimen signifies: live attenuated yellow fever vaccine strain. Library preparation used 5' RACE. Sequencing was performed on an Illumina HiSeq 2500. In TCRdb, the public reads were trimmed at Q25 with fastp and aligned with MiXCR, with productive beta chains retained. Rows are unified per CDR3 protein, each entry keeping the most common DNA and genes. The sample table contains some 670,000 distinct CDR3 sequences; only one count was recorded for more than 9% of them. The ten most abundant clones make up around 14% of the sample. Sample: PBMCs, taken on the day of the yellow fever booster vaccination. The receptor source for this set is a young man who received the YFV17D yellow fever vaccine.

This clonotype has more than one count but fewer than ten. The CDR3 loop is CASSQAGGGTDTQYF. The CDR3 DNA reads as TGTGCCAGCAGCCAAGCGGGAGGAGGGACAGATACGCAGTATTTT. The J gene is TRBJ2-3, the V gene TRBV5-4, with 9 bases aligning to TRBD2. CDR1 and CDR2 (germline): SGHNT, YYREEE (reference sequence). The J segment lost 3 bases and the V segment lost 4 bases, leaving 6 bases of the junction unmatched. The CDR3 sequence is 15 residues long. Supplemented by reference TRBV5-4 and TRBJ2-3, the full variable domain reads ETGVTQSPTHLIKTRGQQVTLRCSSQSGHNTVSWYQQALGQGPQFIFQYYREEENGRGNFPPRFSGLQFPNYSSELNVNALELDDSALYLCASSQAGGGTDTQYFGPGTRLTVL.

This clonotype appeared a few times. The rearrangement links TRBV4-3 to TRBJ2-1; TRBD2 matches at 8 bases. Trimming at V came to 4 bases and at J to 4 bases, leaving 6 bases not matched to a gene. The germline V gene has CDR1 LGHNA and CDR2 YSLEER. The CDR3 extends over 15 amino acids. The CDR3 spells CASSRYREGYNEQFF. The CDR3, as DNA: TGCGCCAGCAGCCGTTATCGGGAGGGTTACAATGAGCAGTTCTTC.

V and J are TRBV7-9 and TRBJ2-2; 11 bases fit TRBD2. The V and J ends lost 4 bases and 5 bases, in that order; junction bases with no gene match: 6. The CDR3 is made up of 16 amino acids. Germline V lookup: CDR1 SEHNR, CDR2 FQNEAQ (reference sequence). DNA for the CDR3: TGTGCCAGCAGCTCCCCTCTAGCGGGAGGTACCGGGGAGCTGTTTTTT. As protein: CASSSPLAGGTGELFF.

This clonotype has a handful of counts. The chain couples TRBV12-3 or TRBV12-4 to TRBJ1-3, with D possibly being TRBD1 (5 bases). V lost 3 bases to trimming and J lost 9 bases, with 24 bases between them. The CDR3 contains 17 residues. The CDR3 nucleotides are TGTGCCAGCAGTTTTCGGCAAATACCGGTTATGGGGGGCACCATATATTTT. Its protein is CASSFRQIPVMGGTIYF.

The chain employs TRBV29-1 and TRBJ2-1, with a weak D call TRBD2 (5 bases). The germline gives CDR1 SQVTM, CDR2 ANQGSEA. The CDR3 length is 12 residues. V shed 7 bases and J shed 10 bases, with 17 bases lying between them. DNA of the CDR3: TGCAGCGGGCGGGCGATAGCAGGCGAGCAGTTCTTC. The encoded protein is CSGRAIAGEQFF.

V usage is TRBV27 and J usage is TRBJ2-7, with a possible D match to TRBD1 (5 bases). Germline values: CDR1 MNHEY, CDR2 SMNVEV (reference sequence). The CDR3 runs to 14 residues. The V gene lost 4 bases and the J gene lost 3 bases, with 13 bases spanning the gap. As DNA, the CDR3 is TGTGCCAGCAGTTCAGGGAATCGGCTCTACGAGCAGTACTTC. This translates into CASSSGNRLYEQYF.

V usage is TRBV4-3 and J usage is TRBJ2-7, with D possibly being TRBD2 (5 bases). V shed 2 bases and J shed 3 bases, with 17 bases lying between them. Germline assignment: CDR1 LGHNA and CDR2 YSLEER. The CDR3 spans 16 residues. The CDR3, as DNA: TGCGCCAGCAGCCAACTCGACGGAGGAGGCCTCTACGAGCAGTACTTC. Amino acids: CASSQLDGGGLYEQYF.

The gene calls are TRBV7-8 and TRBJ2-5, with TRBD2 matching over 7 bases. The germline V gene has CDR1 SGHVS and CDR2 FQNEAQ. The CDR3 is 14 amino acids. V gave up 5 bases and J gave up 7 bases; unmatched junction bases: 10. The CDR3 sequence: CASSPASGMVTQYF. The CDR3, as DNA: TGTGCCAGCAGCCCGGCCAGCGGGATGGTGACCCAGTACTTC.

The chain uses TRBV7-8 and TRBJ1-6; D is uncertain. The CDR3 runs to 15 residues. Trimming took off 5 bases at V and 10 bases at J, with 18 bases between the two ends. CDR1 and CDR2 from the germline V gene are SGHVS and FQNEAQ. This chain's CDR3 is CASSPREGAYSPLHF. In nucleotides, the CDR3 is TGTGCCAGCAGCCCCCGGGAGGGCGCGTACTCACCCCTCCACTTT.

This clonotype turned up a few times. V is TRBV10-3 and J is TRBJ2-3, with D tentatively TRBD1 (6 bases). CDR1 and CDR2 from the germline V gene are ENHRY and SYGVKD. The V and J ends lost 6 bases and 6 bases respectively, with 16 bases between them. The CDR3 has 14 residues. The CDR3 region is CAIRPRDKIDTQYF. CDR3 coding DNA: TGTGCCATCAGGCCTCGGGACAAAATTGATACGCAGTATTTT.

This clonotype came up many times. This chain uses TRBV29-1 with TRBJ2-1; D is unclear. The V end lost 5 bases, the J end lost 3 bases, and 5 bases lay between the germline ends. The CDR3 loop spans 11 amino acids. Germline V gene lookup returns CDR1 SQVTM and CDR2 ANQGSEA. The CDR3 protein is CSVTSYNEQFF. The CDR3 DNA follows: TGCAGCGTTACAAGCTACAATGAGCAGTTCTTC.

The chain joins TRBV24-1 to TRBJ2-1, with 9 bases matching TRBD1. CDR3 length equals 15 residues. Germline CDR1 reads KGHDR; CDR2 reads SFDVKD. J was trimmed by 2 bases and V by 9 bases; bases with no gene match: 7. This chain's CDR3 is CATAPGQGTYNEQFF. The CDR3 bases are TGTGCCACCGCCCCGGGACAGGGCACCTACAATGAGCAGTTCTTC.

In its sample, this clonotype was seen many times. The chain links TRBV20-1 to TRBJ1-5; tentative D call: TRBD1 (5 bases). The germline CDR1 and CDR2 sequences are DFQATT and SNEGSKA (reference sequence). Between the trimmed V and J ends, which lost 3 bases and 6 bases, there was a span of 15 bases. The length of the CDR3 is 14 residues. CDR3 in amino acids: CSARAGISSQPQHF. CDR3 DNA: TGCAGTGCTAGGGCAGGGATAAGTAGTCAGCCCCAGCATTTT.

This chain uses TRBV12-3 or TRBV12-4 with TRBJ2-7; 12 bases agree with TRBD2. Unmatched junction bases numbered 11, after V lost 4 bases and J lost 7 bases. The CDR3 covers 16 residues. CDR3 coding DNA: TGTGCCAGCAGTTCGGCTAGCGGGAGGGCCACGAGGGAGCAGTACTTC. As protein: CASSSASGRATREQYF.

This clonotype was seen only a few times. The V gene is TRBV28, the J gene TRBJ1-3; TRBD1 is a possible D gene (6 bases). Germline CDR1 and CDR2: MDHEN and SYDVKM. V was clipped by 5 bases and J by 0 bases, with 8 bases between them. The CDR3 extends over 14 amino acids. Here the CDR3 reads CASSRTDSGNTIYF. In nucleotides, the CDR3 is TGTGCCAGCAGTCGGACAGACTCTGGAAACACCATATATTTT.

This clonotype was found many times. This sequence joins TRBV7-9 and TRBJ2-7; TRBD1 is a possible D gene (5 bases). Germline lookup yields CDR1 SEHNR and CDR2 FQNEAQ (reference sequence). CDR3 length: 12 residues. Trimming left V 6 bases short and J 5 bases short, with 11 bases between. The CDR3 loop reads CASSYRQNEQYF. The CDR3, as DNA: TGTGCCAGCAGTTACCGACAGAACGAGCAGTACTTC.

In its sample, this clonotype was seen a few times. The CDR3 nucleotides are TGCGCCAGCAGCTACCTGGACAGGGGCCGTACTGAAGCTTTCTTT. Encoded protein: CASSYLDRGRTEAFF. The rearrangement joins TRBV5-1 to TRBJ1-1; 9 bases map to TRBD1. J gave up 5 bases and V 3 bases, and 8 bases lay outside the gene matches. CDR1 and CDR2 from the germline V gene are SGHRS and YFSETQ. CDR3 length: 15 residues.

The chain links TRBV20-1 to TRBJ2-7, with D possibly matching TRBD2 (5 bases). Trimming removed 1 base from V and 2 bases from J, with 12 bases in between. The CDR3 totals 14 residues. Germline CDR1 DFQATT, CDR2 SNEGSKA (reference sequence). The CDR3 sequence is CSARVGERPYEQYF. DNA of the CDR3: TGCAGTGCTAGAGTTGGGGAGAGGCCCTACGAGCAGTACTTC.

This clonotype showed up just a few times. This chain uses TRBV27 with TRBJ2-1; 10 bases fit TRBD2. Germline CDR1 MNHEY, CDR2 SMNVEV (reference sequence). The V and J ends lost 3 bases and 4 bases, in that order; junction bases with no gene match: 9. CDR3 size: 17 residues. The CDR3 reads CASSFRTSGWGYNEQFF. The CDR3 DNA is TGTGCCAGCAGTTTCAGGACTAGCGGATGGGGTTACAATGAGCAGTTCTTC.

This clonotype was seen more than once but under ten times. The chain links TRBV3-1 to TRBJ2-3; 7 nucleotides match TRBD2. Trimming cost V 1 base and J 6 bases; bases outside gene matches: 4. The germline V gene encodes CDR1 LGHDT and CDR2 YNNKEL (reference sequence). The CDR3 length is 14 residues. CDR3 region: CASSQAGGGDTQYF. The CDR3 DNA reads TGTGCCAGCAGCCAAGCGGGAGGTGGCGATACGCAGTATTTT.

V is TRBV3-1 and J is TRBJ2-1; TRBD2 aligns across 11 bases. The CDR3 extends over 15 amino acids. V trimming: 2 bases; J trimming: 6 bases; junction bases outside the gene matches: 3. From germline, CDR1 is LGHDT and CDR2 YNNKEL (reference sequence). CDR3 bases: TGTGCCAGCAGCCAAACTAGCGGGAGTGCCAATGAGCAGTTCTTC. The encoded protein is CASSQTSGSANEQFF.

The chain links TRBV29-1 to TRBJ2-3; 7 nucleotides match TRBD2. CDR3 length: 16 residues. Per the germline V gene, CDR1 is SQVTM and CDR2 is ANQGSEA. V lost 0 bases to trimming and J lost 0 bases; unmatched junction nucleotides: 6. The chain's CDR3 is CSVEDRSGVSTDTQYF. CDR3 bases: TGCAGCGTTGAAGATCGGAGCGGGGTCAGCACAGATACGCAGTATTTT.